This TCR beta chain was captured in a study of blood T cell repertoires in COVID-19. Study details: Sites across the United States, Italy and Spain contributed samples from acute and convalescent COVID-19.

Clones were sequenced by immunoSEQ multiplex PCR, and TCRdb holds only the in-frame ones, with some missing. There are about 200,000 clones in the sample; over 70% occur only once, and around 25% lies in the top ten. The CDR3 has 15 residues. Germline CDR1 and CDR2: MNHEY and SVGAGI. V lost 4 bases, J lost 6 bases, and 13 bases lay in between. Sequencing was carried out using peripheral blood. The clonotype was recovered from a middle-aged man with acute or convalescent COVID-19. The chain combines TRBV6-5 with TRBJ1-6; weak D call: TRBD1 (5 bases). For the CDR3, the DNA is TGTGCCAGCAGTTCCCGGTGGGGGGGTAATTCACCCCTCCACTTT. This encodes CASSSRWGGNSPLHF.